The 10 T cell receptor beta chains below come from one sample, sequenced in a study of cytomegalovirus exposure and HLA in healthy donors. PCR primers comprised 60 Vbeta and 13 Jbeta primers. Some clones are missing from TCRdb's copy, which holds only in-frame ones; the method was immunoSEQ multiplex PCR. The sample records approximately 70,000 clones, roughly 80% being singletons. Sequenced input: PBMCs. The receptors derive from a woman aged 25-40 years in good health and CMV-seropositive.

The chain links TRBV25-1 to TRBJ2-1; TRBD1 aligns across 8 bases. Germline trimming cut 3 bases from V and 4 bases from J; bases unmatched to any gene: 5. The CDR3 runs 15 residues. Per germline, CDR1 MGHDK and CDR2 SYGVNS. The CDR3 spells CASSDPGTGYNEQFF. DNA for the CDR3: TGTGCCAGCAGTGACCCCGGGACAGGTTACAATGAGCAGTTCTTC.

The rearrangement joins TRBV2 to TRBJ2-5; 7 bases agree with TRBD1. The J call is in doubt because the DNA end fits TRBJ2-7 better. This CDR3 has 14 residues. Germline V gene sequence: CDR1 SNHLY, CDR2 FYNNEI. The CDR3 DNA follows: TGTGCCAGCAGTGAGACAGGGAGCTCCTACGAGCAGTACTTC. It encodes CASSETGSSYEQYF.

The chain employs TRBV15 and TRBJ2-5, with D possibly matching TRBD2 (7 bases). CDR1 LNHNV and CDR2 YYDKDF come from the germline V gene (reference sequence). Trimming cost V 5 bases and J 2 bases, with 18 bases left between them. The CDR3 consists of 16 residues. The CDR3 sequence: CATSRRGGAWQETQYF. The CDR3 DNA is TGTGCCACCAGCCGTAGGGGGGGCGCCTGGCAAGAGACCCAGTACTTC.

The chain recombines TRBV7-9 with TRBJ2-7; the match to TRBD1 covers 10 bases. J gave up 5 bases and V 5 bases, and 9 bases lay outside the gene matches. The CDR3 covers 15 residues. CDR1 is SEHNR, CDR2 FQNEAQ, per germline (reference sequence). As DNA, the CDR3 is TGTGCCAGCAGCCTTGGGACAGGGGATGTCCACGAGCAGTACTTC. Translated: CASSLGTGDVHEQYF.

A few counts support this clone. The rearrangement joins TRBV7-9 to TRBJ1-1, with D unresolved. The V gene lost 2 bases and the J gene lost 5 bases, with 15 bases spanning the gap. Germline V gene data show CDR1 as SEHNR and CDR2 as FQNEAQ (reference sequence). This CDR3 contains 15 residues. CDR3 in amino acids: CASSLRISTSTEAFF. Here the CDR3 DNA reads TGTGCCAGCAGCTTACGCATCTCAACGAGTACTGAAGCTTTCTTT.

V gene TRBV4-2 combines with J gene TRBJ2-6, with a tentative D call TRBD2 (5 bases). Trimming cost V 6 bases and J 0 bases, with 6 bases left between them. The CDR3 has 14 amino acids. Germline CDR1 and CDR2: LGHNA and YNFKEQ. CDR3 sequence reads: CASRGDSGANVLTF. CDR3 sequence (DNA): TGTGCCAGCAGGGGAGACTCTGGGGCCAACGTCCTGACTTTC.

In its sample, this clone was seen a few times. This CDR3 is CASSLGQGKGTEAFF. In nucleotides, the CDR3 is TGTGCCAGCAGCTTGGGACAGGGGAAAGGGACTGAAGCTTTCTTT. V is TRBV5-6 and J is TRBJ1-1, with TRBD1 matching 8 bases. Germline CDR1 and CDR2: SGHDT and YYEEEE. Trimming took 0 bases from V and 5 from J; bases not matched to a gene: 6. The CDR3 runs to 15 residues.

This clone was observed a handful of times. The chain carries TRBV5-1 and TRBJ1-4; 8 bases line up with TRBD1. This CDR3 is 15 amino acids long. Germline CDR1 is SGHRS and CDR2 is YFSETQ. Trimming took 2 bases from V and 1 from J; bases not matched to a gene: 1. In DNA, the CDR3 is TGCGCCAGCAGCTTACAGGGGGAAACTAATGAAAAACTGTTTTTT. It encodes CASSLQGETNEKLFF.

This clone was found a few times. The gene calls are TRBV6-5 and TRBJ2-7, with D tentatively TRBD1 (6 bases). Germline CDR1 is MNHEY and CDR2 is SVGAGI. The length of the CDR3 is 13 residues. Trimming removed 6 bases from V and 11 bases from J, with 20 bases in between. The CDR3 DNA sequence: TGTGCCAGCAGCCCCGGAATACAGGGAATGAAGTACTTC. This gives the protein CASSPGIQGMKYF.

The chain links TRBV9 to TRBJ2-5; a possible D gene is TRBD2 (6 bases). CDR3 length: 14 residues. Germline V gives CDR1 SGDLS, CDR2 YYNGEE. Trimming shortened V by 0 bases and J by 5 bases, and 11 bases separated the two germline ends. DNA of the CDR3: TGTGCCAGCAGCGTAGGGAGGGGTCGGGAGACCCAGTACTTC. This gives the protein CASSVGRGRETQYF.